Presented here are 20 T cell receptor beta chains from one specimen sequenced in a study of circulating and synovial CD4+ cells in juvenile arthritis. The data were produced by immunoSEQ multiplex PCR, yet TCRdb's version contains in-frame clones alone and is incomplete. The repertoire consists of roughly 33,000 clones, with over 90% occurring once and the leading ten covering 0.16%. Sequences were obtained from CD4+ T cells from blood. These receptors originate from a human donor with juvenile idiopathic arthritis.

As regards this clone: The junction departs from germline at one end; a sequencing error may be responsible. The DNA of the CDR3 is TGTGCCAGCAGTCACTCGAATCTTGGACAAGGGAATGAAGCTTTCTTT. It specifies CASSHSNLGQGNEAFF. The V gene is TRBV6-5, the J gene TRBJ1-1; tentatively, D is TRBD1 (5 bases). CDR1 and CDR2 (germline): MNHEY, SVGAGI. This CDR3 comprises 16 residues.

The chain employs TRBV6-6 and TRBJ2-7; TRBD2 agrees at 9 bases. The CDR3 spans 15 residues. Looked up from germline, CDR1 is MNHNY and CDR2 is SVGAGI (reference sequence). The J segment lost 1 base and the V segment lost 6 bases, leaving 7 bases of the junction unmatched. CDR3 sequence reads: CASSPSGEGSYEQYF. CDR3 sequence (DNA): TGTGCCAGCAGCCCTAGCGGGGAGGGATCCTACGAGCAGTACTTC.

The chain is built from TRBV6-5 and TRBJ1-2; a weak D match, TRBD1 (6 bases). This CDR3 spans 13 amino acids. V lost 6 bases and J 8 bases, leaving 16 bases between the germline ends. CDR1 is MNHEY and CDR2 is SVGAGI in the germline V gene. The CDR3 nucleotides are TGTGCCAGCAGAGGGGGACGGCTGGGGGGCTACACCTTC. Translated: CASRGGRLGGYTF.

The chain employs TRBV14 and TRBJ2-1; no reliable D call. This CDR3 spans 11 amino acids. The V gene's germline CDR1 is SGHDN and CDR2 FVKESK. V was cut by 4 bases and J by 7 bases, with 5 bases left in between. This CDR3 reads CASSLVNEQFF. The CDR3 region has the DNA TGTGCCAGCAGCCTAGTAAATGAGCAGTTCTTC.

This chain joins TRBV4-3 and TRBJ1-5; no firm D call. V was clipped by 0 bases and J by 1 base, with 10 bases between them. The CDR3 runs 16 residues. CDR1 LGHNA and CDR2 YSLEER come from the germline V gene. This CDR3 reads CASSQEVGGSNQPQHF. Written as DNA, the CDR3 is TGCGCCAGCAGCCAAGAAGTCGGAGGAAGCAATCAGCCCCAGCATTTT.

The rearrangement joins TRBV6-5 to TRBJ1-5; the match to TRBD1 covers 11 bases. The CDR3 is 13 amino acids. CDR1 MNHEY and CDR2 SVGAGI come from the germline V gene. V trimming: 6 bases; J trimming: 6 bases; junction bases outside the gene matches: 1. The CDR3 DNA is TGTGCCAGCAGGGGACAGGGGGGTCAGCCCCAGCATTTT. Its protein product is CASRGQGGQPQHF.

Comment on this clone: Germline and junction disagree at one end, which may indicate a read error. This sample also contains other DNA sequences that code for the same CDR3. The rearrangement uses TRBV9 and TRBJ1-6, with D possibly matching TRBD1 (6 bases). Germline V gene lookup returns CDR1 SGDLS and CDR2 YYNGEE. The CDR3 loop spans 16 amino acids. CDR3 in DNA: TGTGCCAGCAGCGCGGACAGTTTCTCCTATAATTCCCCCCTCCACTTT. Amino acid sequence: CASSADSFSYNSPLHF.

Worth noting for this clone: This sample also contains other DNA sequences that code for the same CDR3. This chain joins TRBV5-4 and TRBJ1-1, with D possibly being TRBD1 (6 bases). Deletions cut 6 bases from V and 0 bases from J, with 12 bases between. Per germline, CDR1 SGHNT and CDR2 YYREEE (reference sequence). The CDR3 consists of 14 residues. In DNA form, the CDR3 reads TGTGCCAGCAAAGGTCAGGGGATGAACACTGAAGCTTTCTTT. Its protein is CASKGQGMNTEAFF.

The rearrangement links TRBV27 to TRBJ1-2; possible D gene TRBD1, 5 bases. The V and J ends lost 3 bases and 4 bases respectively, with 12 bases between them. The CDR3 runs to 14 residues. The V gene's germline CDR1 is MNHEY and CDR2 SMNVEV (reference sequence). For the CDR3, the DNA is TGTGCCAGCAGTTTCCTGACAGTTACCTATGGCTACACCTTC. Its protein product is CASSFLTVTYGYTF.

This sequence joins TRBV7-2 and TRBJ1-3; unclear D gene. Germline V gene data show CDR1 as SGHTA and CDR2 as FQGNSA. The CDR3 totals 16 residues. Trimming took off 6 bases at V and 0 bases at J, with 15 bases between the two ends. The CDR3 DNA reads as TGTGCCAGCAGGGAAGGAACAGTTATCTCTGGAAACACCATATATTTT. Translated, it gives CASREGTVISGNTIYF.

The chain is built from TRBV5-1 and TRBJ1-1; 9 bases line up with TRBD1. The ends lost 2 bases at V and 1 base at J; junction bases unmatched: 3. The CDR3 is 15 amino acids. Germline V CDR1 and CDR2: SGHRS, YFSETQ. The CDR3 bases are TGCGCCAGCAGCTTTTCGGGACAGGGGAACACTGAAGCTTTCTTT. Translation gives CASSFSGQGNTEAFF. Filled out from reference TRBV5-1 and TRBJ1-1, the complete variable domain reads KAGVTQTPRYLIKTRGQQVTLSCSPISGHRSVSWYQQTPGQGLQFLFEYFSETQRNKGNFPGRFSGRQFSNSRSEMNVSTLELGDSALYLCASSFSGQGNTEAFFGQGTRLTVV.

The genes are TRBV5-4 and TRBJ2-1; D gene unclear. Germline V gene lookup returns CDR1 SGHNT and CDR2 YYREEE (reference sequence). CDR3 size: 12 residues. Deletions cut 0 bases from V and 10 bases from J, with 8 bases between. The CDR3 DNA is TGTGCCAGCAGCTTGGATGAGTGGGAGCAGTTCTTC. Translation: CASSLDEWEQFF.

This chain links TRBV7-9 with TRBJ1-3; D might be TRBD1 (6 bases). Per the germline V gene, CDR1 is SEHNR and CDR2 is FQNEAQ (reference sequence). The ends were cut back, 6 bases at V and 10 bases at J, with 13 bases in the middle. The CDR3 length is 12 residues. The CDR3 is CASSYRDKTIYF. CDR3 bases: TGTGCCAGCAGTTATAGGGACAAGACCATATATTTT.

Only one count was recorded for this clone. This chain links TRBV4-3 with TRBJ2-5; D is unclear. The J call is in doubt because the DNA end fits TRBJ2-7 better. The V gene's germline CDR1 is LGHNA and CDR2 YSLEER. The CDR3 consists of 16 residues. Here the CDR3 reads CASSQDLSRGSYEQYF. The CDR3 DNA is TGCGCCAGCAGCCAAGATTTAAGCCGAGGCTCCTACGAGCAGTACTTC.

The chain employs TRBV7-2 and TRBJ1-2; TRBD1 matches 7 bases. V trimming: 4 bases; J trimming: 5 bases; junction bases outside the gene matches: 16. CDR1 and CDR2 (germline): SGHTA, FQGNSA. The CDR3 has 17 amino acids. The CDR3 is CASSSQWGGRGAYGYTF. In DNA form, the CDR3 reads TGTGCCAGCAGCTCTCAGTGGGGTGGCAGGGGGGCATATGGCTACACCTTC.

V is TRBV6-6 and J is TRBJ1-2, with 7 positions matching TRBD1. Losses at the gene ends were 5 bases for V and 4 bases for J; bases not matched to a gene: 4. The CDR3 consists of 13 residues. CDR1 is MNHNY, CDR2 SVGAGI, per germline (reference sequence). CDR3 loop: CASSQGEAYGYTF. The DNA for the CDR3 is TGTGCCAGCAGTCAGGGGGAAGCCTATGGCTACACCTTC.

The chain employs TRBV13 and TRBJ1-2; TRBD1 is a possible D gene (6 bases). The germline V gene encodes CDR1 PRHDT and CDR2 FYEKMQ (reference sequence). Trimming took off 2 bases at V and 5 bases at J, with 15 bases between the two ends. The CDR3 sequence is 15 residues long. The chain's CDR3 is CASSLMAGAKYGYTF. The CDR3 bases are TGTGCCAGCAGCTTAATGGCAGGGGCAAAATATGGCTACACCTTC. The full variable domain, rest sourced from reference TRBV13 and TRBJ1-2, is AAGVIQSPRHLIKEKRETATLKCYPIPRHDTVYWYQQGPGQDPQFLISFYEKMQSDKGSIPDRFSAQQFSDYHSELNMSSLELGDSALYFCASSLMAGAKYGYTFGSGTRLTVV.

The CDR3 loop reads CASSLPGNTDTQYF. The CDR3 nucleotides are TGTGCCAGCAGCTTGCCCGGTAATACAGATACGCAGTATTTT. The chain couples TRBV5-4 to TRBJ2-3, with D uncertain. Trimming took off 1 base at V and 3 bases at J, with 9 bases between the two ends. This CDR3 contains 14 residues. Germline V gene sequence: CDR1 SGHNT, CDR2 YYREEE (reference sequence).

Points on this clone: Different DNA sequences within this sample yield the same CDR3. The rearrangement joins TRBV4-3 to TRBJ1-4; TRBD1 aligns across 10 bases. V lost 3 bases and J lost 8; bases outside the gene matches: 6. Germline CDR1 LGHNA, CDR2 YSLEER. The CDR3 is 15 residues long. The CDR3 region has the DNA TGCGCCAGCAGCCAGGGTGGGACAGGGGCAGAAAAACTGTTTTTT. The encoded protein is CASSQGGTGAEKLFF.

This CDR3 is CASSQPGTAKETQYF. The CDR3 region has the DNA TGTGCCAGCAGCCAACCAGGGACAGCAAAAGAGACCCAGTACTTC. The rearrangement joins TRBV14 to TRBJ2-5; 7 nucleotides match TRBD1. CDR1 SGHDN and CDR2 FVKESK come from the germline V gene. CDR3 size: 15 residues. With 2 bases clipped from V and 3 bases from J, the junction kept 6 bases outside the gene matches.